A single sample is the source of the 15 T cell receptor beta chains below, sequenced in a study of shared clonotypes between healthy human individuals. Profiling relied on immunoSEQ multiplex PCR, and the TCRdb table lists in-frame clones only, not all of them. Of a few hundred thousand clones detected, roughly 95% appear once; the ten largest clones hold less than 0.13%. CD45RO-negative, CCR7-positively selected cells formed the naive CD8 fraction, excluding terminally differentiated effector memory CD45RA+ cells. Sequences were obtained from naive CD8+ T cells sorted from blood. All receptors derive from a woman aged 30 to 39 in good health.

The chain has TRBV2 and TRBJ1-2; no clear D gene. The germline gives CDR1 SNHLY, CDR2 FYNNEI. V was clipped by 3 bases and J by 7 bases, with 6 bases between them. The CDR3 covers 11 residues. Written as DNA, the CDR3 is TGTGCCAGCAGTGATTTTTTTGGCTACACCTTC. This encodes CASSDFFGYTF. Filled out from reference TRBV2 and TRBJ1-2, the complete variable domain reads EPEVTQTPSHQVTQMGQEVILRCVPISNHLYFYWYRQILGQKVEFLVSFYNNEISEKSEIFDDQFSVERPDGSNFTLKIRSTKLEDSAMYFCASSDFFGYTFGSGTRLTVV.

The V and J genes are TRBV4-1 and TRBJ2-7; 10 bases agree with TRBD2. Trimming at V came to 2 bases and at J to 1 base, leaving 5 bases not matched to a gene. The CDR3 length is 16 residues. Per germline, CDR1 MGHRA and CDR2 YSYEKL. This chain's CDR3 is CASSQPPGLASYEQYF. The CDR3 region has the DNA TGCGCCAGCAGCCAACCACCGGGACTAGCGTCCTACGAGCAGTACTTC.

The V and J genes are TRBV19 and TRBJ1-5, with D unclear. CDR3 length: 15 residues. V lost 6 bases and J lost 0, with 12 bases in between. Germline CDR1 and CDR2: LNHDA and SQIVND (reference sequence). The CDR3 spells CASRINEVSNQPQHF. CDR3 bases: TGTGCCAGTAGAATCAATGAGGTTAGCAATCAGCCCCAGCATTTT.

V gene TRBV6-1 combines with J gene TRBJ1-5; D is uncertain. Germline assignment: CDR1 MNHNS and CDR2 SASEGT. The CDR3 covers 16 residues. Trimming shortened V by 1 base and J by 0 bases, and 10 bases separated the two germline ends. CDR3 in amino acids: CASSEGLGISNQPQHF. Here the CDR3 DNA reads TGTGCCAGCAGTGAAGGACTAGGGATTAGCAATCAGCCCCAGCATTTT.

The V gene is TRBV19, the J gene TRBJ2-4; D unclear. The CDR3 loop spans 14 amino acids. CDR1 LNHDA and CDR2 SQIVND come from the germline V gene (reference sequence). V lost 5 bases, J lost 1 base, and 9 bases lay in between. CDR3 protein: CASSLREAKNIQYF. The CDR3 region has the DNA TGTGCCAGTAGTCTACGTGAGGCCAAAAACATTCAGTACTTC.

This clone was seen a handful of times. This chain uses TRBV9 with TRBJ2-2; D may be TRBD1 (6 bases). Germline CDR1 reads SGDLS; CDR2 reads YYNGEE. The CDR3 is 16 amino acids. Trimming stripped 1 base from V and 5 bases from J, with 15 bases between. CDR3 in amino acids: CASSVTLTGQTGELFF. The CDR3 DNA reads TGTGCCAGCAGCGTAACCTTGACAGGACAAACCGGGGAGCTGTTTTTT.

CDR3 nucleotide sequence: TGTGCCAGCAGCCCGGGCGGAGCGGGAGGGCCCTACAATGAGCAGTTCTTC. This translates into CASSPGGAGGPYNEQFF. This sequence joins TRBV9 and TRBJ2-1; 10 bases line up with TRBD2. The V segment lost 4 bases and the J segment 2 bases; nucleotides outside the gene matches: 9. The germline gives CDR1 SGDLS, CDR2 YYNGEE. The CDR3 runs to 17 residues.

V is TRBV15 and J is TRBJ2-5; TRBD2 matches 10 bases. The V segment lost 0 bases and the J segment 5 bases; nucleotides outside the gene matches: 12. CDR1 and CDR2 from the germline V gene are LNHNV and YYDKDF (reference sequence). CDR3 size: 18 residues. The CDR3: CATSRDDLAGVTLETQYF. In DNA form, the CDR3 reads TGTGCCACCAGCAGAGATGATCTAGCGGGAGTCACCCTTGAGACCCAGTACTTC.

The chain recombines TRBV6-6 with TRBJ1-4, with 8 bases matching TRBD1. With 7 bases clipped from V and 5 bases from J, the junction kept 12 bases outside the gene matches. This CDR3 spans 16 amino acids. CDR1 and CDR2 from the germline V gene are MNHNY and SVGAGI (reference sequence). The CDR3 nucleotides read TGTGCCAGCACCAGGACCTTCTACAGGGGGAATGAAAAACTGTTTTTT. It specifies CASTRTFYRGNEKLFF.

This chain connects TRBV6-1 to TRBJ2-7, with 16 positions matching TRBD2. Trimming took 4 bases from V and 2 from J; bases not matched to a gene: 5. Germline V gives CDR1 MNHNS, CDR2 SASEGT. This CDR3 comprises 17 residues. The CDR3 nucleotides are TGTGCCAGCAGTGCGCCGGGACTAGCGGGAGGGCCCTACGAGCAGTACTTC. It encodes CASSAPGLAGGPYEQYF.

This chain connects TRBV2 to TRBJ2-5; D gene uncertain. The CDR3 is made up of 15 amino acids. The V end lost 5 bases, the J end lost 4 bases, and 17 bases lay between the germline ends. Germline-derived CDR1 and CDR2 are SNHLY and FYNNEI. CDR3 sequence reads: CASSPYSNNGETQYF. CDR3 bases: TGTGCCAGCAGTCCCTACTCCAACAACGGAGAGACCCAGTACTTC. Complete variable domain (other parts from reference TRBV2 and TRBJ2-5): EPEVTQTPSHQVTQMGQEVILRCVPISNHLYFYWYRQILGQKVEFLVSFYNNEISEKSEIFDDQFSVERPDGSNFTLKIRSTKLEDSAMYFCASSPYSNNGETQYFGPGTRLLVL.

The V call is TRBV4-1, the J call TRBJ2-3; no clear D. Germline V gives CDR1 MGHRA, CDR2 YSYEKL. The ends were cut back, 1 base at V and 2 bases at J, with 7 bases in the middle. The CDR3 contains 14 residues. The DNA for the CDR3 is TGCGCCAGCAGCCAAGGACCGATCACAGATACGCAGTATTTT. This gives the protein CASSQGPITDTQYF.

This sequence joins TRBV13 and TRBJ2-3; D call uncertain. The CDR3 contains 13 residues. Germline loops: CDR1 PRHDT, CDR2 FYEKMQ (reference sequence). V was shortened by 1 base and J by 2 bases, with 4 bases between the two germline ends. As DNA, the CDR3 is TGTGCCAGCAGCTTAGAAGACACAGATACGCAGTATTTT. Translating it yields CASSLEDTDTQYF.

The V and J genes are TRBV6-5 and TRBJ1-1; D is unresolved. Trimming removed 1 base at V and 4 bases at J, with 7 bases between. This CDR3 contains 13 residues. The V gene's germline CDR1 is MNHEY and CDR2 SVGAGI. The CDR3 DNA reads TGTGCCAGCAGTTACTATGCAGCCACTGAAGCTTTCTTT. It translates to CASSYYAATEAFF.

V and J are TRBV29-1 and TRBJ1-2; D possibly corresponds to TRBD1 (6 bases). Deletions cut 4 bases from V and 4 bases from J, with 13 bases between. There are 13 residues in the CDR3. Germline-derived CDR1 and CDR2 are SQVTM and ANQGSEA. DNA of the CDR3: TGCAGCGTTGGACAGGACGTGGGCTATGGCTACACCTTC. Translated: CSVGQDVGYGYTF.